This T cell receptor beta chain came from a study of blood T cell repertoires in COVID-19. Study in general: Acute and convalescent COVID-19 specimens originated in the United States, Italy and Spain. T cells, B-cell-depleted T cells, or PBMCs provided the cDNA or gDNA that served as material.

V lost 6 bases to trimming and J lost 0 bases, with 11 bases between them. The CDR3 covers 14 residues. CDR1 is KGHSH, CDR2 LQKENI, per germline. This clone was counted a few times. In the original analysis: Amplification of reference gene primers was used by the study to estimate nucleated cell counts. Sequencing used immunoSEQ multiplex PCR; TCRdb keeps in-frame clones, though not all of them. Clonal size and the V and J genes are those of that table, whereas D and trimming came from the DNA. The sample has 95,000 to 150,000 clones; approximately 81% are singletons. This sequence was found in a man aged 55 to 70 with acute or convalescent COVID-19. Sequencing was carried out using peripheral blood. V gene TRBV18 combines with J gene TRBJ1-1; D gene unclear. The CDR3, as DNA: TGTGCCAGCTCCCCCGGCGGCATGAACACTGAAGCTTTCTTT. Translation: CASSPGGMNTEAFF. The whole variable domain, filled in from reference TRBV18 and TRBJ1-1, reads NAGVMQNPRHLVRRRGQEARLRCSPMKGHSHVYWYRQLPEEGLKFMVYLQKENIIDESGMPKERFSAEFPKEGPSILRIQQVVRGDSAAYFCASSPGGMNTEAFFGQGTRLTVV.